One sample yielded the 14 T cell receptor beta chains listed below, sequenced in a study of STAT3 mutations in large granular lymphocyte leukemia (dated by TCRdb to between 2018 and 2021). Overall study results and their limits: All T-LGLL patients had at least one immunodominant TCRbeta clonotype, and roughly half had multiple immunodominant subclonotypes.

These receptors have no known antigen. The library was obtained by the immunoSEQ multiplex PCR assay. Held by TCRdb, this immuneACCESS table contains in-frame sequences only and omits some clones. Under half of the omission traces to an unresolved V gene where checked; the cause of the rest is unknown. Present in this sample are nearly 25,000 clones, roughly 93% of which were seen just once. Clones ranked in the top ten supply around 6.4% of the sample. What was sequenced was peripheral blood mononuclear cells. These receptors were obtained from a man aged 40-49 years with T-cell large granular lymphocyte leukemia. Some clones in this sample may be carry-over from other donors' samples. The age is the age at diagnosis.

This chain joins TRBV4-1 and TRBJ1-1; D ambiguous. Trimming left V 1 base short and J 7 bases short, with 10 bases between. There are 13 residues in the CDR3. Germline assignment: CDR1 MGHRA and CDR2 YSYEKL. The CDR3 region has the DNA TGCGCCAGCAGCCAAGTCGGCATGAATGAAGCTTTCTTT. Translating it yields CASSQVGMNEAFF.

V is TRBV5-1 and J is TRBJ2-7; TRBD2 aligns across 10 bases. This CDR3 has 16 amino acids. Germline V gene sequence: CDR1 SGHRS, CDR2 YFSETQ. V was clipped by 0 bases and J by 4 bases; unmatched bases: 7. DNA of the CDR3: TGCGCCAGCAGCTTGGATCGAGCTAGCGGGGGTTACGAGCAGTACTTC. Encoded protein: CASSLDRASGGYEQYF.

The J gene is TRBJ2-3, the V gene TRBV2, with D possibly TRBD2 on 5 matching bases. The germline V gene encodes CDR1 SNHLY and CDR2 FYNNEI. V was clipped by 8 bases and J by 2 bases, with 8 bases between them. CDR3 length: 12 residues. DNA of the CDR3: TGTGCCAGCGGCGGACTCACAGATACGCAGTATTTT. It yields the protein CASGGLTDTQYF.

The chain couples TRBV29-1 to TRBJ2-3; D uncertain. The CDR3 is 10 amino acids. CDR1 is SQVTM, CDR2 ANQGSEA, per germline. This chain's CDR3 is CSSGADTQYF. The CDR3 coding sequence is TGCAGTTCTGGGGCAGATACGCAGTATTTT.

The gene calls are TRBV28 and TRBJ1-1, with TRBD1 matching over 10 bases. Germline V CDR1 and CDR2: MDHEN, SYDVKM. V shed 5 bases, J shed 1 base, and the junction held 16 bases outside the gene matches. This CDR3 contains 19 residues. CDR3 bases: TGTGCCAGCAGTCCGGTGACAGGGGGCTTTACTTTTGGGAACACTGAAGCTTTCTTT. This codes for CASSPVTGGFTFGNTEAFF.

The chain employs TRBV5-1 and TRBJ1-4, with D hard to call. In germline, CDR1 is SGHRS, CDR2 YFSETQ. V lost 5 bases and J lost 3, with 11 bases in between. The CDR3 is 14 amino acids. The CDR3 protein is CASSEGMANEKLFF. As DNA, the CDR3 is TGCGCCAGCAGTGAAGGGATGGCTAATGAAAAACTGTTTTTT.

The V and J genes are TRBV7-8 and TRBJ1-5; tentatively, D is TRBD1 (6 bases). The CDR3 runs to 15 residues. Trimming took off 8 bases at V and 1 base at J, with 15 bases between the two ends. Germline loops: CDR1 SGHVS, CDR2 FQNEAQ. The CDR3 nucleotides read TGTGCCAGCGGAGTTCTACAGGGAAGCAATCAGCCCCAGCATTTT. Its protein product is CASGVLQGSNQPQHF.

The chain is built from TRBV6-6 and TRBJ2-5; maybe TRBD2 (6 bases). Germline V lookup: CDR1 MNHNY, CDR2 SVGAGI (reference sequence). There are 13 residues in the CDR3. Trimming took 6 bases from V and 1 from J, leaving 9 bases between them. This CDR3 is CASSPGGQETQYF. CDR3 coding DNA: TGTGCCAGCAGCCCCGGGGGCCAAGAGACCCAGTACTTC.

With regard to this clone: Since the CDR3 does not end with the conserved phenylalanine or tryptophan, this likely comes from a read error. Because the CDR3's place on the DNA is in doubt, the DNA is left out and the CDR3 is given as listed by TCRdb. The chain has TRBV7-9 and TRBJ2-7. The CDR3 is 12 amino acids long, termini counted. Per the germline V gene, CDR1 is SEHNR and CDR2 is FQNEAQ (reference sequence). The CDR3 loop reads CASSLVGGGPYT.

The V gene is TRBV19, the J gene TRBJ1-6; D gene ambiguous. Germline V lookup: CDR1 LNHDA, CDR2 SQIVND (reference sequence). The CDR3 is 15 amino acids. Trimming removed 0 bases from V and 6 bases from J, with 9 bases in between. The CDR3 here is CASSIDPRGNSPLHF. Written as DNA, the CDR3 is TGTGCCAGTAGTATAGATCCGCGAGGTAATTCACCCCTCCACTTT.

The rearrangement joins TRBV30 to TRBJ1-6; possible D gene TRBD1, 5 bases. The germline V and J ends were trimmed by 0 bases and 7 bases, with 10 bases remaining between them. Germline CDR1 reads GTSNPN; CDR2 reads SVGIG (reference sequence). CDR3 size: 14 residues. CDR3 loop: CAWSVPGVNSPLHF. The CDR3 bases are TGTGCCTGGAGTGTACCGGGGGTCAATTCACCCCTCCACTTT. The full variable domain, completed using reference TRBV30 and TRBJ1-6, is SQTIHQWPATLVQPVGSPLSLECTVEGTSNPNLYWYRQAAGRGLQLLFYSVGIGQISSEVPQNLSASRPQDRQFILSSKKLLLSDSGFYLCAWSVPGVNSPLHFGNGTRLTVT.

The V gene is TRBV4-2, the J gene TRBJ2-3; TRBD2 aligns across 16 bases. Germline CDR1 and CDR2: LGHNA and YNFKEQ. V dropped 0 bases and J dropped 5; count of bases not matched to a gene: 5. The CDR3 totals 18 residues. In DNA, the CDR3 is TGTGCCAGCAGCCAAGATGGGACTAGCGGGGGGGCCGGAGATACGCAGTATTTT. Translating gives CASSQDGTSGGAGDTQYF.

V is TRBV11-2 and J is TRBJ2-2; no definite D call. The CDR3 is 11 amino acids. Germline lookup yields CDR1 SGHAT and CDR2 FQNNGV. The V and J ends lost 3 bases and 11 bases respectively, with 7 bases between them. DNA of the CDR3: TGTGCCAGCAGCTTCCCTCCAGAGCTGTTTTTT. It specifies CASSFPPELFF.

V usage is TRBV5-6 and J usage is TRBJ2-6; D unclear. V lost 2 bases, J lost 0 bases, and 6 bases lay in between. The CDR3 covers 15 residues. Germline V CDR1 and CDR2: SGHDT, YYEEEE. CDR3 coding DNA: TGTGCCAGCAGCTTTAGCAGCTCTGGGGCCAACGTCCTGACTTTC. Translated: CASSFSSSGANVLTF.